The 21 T cell receptor beta chains below come from one sample, sequenced in a study of T cell responses to AZD1222 COVID-19 vaccine. The protocol was immunoSEQ multiplex PCR, while the TCRdb copy is restricted to in-frame clones and leaves out a portion. The table shows under 150,000 clones, with roughly 88% occurring only once. The sample here was peripheral blood, taken 28 days after the second AZD1222 dose. Source of these receptors: an adult who received the AZD1222 COVID-19 vaccine.

V gene TRBV29-1 combines with J gene TRBJ2-2, with a possible D match to TRBD1 (5 bases). Trimming cost V 7 bases and J 0 bases, with 12 bases left between them. In germline, CDR1 is SQVTM, CDR2 ANQGSEA. The CDR3 is made up of 14 amino acids. The CDR3 loop is CSASWGANTGELFF. The CDR3 region has the DNA TGCAGCGCCTCTTGGGGCGCGAACACCGGGGAGCTGTTTTTT.

The gene calls are TRBV3-1 (or the pseudogene TRBV3-2) and TRBJ1-3; D gene uncertain. The V and J ends lost 3 bases and 0 bases respectively, with 12 bases between them. The germline V gene has CDR1 LGHDT and CDR2 YNNKEL (reference sequence). There are 16 residues in the CDR3. In DNA form, the CDR3 reads TGTGCCAGCAGCCAGACGCAGGCCTCCTCTGGAAACACCATATATTTT. It encodes CASSQTQASSGNTIYF.

The rearrangement uses TRBV28 and TRBJ2-2; D is uncertain. Between the trimmed V and J ends, which lost 3 bases and 5 bases, there was a span of 13 bases. The CDR3 sequence is 15 residues long. CDR1 MDHEN and CDR2 SYDVKM come from the germline V gene. The CDR3 DNA reads as TGTGCCAGCAGTTTCTTCCAGCGACGGACCGGGGAGCTGTTTTTT. It encodes CASSFFQRRTGELFF.

The chain links TRBV19 to TRBJ1-5; D is unresolved. Germline V gene data show CDR1 as LNHDA and CDR2 as SQIVND (reference sequence). The CDR3 length is 15 residues. V lost 3 bases, J lost 6 bases, and 15 bases lay in between. This chain's CDR3 is CASSIDSHPFQPQHF. In DNA form, the CDR3 reads TGTGCCAGTAGTATTGATTCCCATCCATTTCAGCCCCAGCATTTT. Based on the CDR3 plus reference TRBV19 and TRBJ1-5, the full variable domain is DGGITQSPKYLFRKEGQNVTLSCEQNLNHDAMYWYRQDPGQGLRLIYYSQIVNDFQKGDIAEGYSVSREKKESFPLTVTSAQKNPTAFYLCASSIDSHPFQPQHFGDGTRLSIL.

The CDR3 region has the DNA TGTGCCAGCAGCTCGGGACAGGGCAATCAGCCCCAGCATTTT. It encodes CASSSGQGNQPQHF. The rearrangement uses TRBV6-5 and TRBJ1-5; 8 nucleotides agree with TRBD1. CDR3 length equals 14 residues. Germline CDR1 MNHEY, CDR2 SVGAGI. The V segment lost 6 bases and the J segment 2 bases; nucleotides outside the gene matches: 3.

The chain uses TRBV19 and TRBJ2-7; 7 bases fit TRBD1. CDR3 length equals 17 residues. J lost 2 bases, V lost 6 bases, and 16 bases had no gene match. Germline loops: CDR1 LNHDA, CDR2 SQIVND (reference sequence). The CDR3 DNA follows: TGTGCCAGTAGCCCCAAGACTACAGGGGCCCAAACCTACGAGCAGTACTTC. It specifies CASSPKTTGAQTYEQYF.

This chain joins TRBV30 and TRBJ2-3, with TRBD2 identical over 11 bases. The germline V gene has CDR1 GTSNPN and CDR2 SVGIG (reference sequence). J was trimmed by 4 bases and V by 8 bases; bases with no gene match: 2. This CDR3 is built from 12 residues. Here the CDR3 reads CAHSGGADTQYF. Here the CDR3 DNA reads TGTGCCCATAGCGGGGGGGCAGATACGCAGTATTTT.

J is TRBJ1-1 and V is TRBV6-1; tentatively, D is TRBD1 (5 bases). Germline values: CDR1 MNHNS, CDR2 SASEGT. The CDR3 covers 14 residues. The ends were cut back, 0 bases at V and 1 base at J, with 6 bases in the middle. CDR3 sequence: CASSEAGQNTEAFF. The CDR3 DNA sequence: TGTGCCAGCAGTGAAGCTGGACAGAACACTGAAGCTTTCTTT.

The V gene is TRBV18, the J gene TRBJ2-1, with TRBD1 matching over 8 bases. The CDR3 totals 19 residues. Germline lookup yields CDR1 KGHSH and CDR2 LQKENI. V gave up 3 bases and J gave up 1 base; unmatched junction bases: 14. The CDR3 region is CASSPQPMTGVVSYNEQFF. In nucleotides, the CDR3 is TGTGCCAGCTCACCCCAACCAATGACAGGGGTAGTGTCCTACAATGAGCAGTTCTTC.

This clone was observed a few times. This sequence joins TRBV30 and TRBJ2-1; 14 bases match TRBD2. Germline V gene data show CDR1 as GTSNPN and CDR2 as SVGIG (reference sequence). The CDR3 consists of 15 residues. With 5 bases clipped from V and 7 bases from J, the junction kept 7 bases outside the gene matches. The DNA for the CDR3 is TGTGCCTGGGCCGCCGGGACTAGCGGGGGAAATGAGCAGTTCTTC. Amino acids: CAWAAGTSGGNEQFF.

V usage is TRBV5-4 and J usage is TRBJ1-6; 12 bases are a match to TRBD1. Germline V CDR1 and CDR2: SGHNT, YYREEE (reference sequence). V trimming: 4 bases; J trimming: 10 bases; junction bases outside the gene matches: 12. The CDR3 runs to 17 residues. CDR3 sequence (DNA): TGTGCCAGCAGCCTCGCCGGGACAGGGGGCGCTAGGTCACCCCTCCACTTT. As protein: CASSLAGTGGARSPLHF.

The chain links TRBV4-3 to TRBJ1-5; D is undetermined. The CDR3 spans 19 residues. V was pared by 0 bases and J by 0 bases, with 18 bases between. CDR1 and CDR2 from the germline V gene are LGHNA and YSLEER. The CDR3 reads CASSQDLATSKYSNQPQHF. DNA for the CDR3: TGCGCCAGCAGCCAAGATCTGGCTACTTCAAAGTATAGCAATCAGCCCCAGCATTTT.

The gene calls are TRBV7-3 and TRBJ2-1; TRBD1 agrees at 10 bases. Unmatched junction bases numbered 9, after V lost 2 bases and J lost 8 bases. Germline-derived CDR1 and CDR2 are SGHTA and FQGTGA. The CDR3 loop spans 16 amino acids. This CDR3 reads CASSLPRTGGRDEQFF. CDR3 DNA sequence: TGTGCCAGCAGCTTACCCCGGACAGGGGGAAGGGATGAGCAGTTCTTC.

The chain combines TRBV15 with TRBJ1-5, with D hard to call. Trimming pared 0 bases from V and 4 bases from J, leaving 10 bases between. Per the germline V gene, CDR1 is LNHNV and CDR2 is YYDKDF (reference sequence). This CDR3 comprises 15 residues. CDR3 region: CATSRDRVRNQPQHF. The CDR3 DNA reads TGTGCCACCAGCAGAGATCGGGTCAGAAATCAGCCCCAGCATTTT.

The chain joins TRBV5-1 to TRBJ2-5, with 7 bases identical to TRBD1. CDR3 size: 14 residues. Losses at the gene ends were 4 bases for V and 5 bases for J; bases not matched to a gene: 8. Germline CDR1 reads SGHRS; CDR2 reads YFSETQ. The CDR3 sequence is CASSPEGGAETQYF. The CDR3 DNA reads as TGCGCCAGCAGCCCTGAAGGGGGCGCGGAGACCCAGTACTTC.

The rearrangement links TRBV7-3 to TRBJ1-3; D not certain. Per germline, CDR1 SGHTA and CDR2 FQGTGA. Trimming shortened V by 2 bases and J by 3 bases, and 2 bases separated the two germline ends. The CDR3 sequence is 12 residues long. CDR3 protein: CASSLDGNTIYF. The CDR3 bases are TGTGCCAGCAGCTTAGATGGAAACACCATATATTTT.

The rearrangement uses TRBV6-1 and TRBJ2-7; D tentatively reads TRBD1 or TRBD2 (5 bases each). Trimming took 3 bases from V and 0 from J, leaving 15 bases between them. CDR3 length equals 16 residues. Germline V gene data show CDR1 as MNHNS and CDR2 as SASEGT. CDR3 region: CASSDRGQGASYEQYV. DNA for the CDR3: TGTGCCAGCAGTGATCGAGGGCAGGGCGCCTCCTACGAGCAGTACGTC.

The J gene is TRBJ1-1, the V gene TRBV11-1, with 8 bases lining up with TRBD1. With V trimmed by 3 bases and J by 1 base, 4 bases remained unmatched. The CDR3 extends over 15 amino acids. Germline lookup yields CDR1 SGHAT and CDR2 FQDESV (reference sequence). The CDR3 spells CASSFVTGANTEAFF. CDR3 DNA sequence: TGTGCCAGCAGCTTCGTGACAGGGGCGAACACTGAAGCTTTCTTT.

The genes are TRBV11-2 and TRBJ1-4; D is uncertain. V lost 1 base, J lost 14 bases, and 14 bases lay in between. Germline-derived CDR1 and CDR2 are SGHAT and FQNNGV. The CDR3 runs 13 residues. The CDR3 DNA sequence: TGTGCCAGCAGCTTAGGAGTCGACGGGTGGCTGTTTTTT. Translated, it gives CASSLGVDGWLFF.

This chain links TRBV7-8 with TRBJ1-2, with TRBD1 matching over 8 bases. Germline CDR1 and CDR2: SGHVS and FQNEAQ. Trimming removed 5 bases from V and 4 bases from J; junction bases left unmatched: 12. This CDR3 has 16 residues. The CDR3 loop is CASSPSARTGLYGYTF. CDR3 DNA sequence: TGTGCCAGCAGCCCCTCCGCCCGGACAGGGCTCTATGGCTACACCTTC.

V usage is TRBV2 and J usage is TRBJ1-6; TRBD1 matches 11 bases. CDR3 length equals 13 residues. From germline, CDR1 is SNHLY and CDR2 FYNNEI. The V gene end was trimmed by 6 bases and the J gene end by 9 bases; junction bases not matched to a gene: 1. The CDR3 spells CASRGTGGSPLHF. In nucleotides, the CDR3 is TGTGCCAGCAGAGGGACAGGGGGTTCACCCCTCCACTTT.